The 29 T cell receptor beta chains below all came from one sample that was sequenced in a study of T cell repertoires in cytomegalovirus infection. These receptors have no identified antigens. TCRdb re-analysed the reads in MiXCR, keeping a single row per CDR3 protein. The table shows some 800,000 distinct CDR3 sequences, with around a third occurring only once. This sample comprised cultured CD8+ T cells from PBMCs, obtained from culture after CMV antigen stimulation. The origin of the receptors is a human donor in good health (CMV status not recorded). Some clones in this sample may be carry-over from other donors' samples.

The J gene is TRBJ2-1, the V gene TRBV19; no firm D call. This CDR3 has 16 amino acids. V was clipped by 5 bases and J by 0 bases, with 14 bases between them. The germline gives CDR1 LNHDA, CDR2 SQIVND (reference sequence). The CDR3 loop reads CASSPQPAISYNEQFF. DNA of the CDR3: TGTGCCAGTAGTCCCCAGCCCGCCATCTCCTACAATGAGCAGTTCTTC.

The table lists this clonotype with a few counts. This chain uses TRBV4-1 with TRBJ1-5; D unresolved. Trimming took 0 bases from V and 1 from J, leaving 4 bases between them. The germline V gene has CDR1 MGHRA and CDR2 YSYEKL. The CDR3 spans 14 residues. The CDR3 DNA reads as TGCGCCAGCAGCCAAGAGGCGAGCAATCAGCCCCAGCATTTT. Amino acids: CASSQEASNQPQHF.

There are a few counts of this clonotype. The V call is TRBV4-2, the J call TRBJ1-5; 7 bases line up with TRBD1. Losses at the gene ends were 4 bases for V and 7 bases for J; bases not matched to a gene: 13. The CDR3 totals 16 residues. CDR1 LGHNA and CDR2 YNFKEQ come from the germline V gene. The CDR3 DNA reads TGTGCCAGCAGCCCAATCCTGGGGGAAGGGGGCCAGCCCCAGCATTTT. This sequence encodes CASSPILGEGGQPQHF.

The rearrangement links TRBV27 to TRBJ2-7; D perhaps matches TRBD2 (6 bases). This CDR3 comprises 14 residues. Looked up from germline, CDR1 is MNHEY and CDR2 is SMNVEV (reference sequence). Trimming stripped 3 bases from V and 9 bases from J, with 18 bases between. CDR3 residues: CASSFFQGGDGQYF. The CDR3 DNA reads TGTGCCAGCAGTTTCTTCCAGGGAGGAGACGGGCAGTACTTC.

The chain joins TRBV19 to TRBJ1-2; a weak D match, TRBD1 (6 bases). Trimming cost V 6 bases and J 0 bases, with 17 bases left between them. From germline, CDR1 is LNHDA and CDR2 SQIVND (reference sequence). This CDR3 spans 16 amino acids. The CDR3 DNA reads TGTGCCAGTAGCCTTGACAGGACGATAGCTAACTATGGCTACACCTTC. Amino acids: CASSLDRTIANYGYTF.

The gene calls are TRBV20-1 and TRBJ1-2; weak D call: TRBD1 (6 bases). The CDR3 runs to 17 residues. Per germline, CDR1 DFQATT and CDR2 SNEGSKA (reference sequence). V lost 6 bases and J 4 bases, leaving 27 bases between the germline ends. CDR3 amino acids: CSARDTQQPIRIYGYTF. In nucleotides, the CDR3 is TGCAGTGCAAGGGACACCCAACAACCAATCCGGATCTATGGCTACACCTTC.

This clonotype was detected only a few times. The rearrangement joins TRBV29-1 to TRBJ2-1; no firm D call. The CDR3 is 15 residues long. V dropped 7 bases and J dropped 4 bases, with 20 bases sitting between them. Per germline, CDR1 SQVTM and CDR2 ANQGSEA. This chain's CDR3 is CSAEAAPLTYNEQFF. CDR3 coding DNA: TGCAGCGCCGAGGCAGCGCCCCTTACTTACAATGAGCAGTTCTTC.

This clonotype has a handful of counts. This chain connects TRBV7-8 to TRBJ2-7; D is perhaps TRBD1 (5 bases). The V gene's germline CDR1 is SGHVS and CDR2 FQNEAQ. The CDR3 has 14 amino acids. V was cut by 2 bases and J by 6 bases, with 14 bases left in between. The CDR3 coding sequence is TGTGCCAGCAGCTTATCAGGGAACGGCTTCGAGCAGTACTTC. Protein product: CASSLSGNGFEQYF.

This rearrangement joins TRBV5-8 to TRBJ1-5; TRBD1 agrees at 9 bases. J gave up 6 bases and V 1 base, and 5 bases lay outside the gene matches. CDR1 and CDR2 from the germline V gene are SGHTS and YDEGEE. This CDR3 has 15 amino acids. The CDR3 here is CASSLLGQGIQPQHF. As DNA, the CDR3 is TGTGCCAGCAGCTTGTTGGGACAGGGTATTCAGCCCCAGCATTTT.

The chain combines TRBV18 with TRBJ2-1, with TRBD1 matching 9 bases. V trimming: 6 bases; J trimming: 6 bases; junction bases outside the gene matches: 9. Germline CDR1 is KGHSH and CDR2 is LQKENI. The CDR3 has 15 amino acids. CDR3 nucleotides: TGTGCCAGCTCCCTTACAGGGGGCGGGAGCAATGAGCAGTTCTTC. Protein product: CASSLTGGGSNEQFF.

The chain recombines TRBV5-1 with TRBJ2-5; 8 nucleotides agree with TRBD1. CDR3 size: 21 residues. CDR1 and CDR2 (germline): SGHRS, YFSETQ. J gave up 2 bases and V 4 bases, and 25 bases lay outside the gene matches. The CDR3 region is CASSQIGQGAPIGPPQETQYF. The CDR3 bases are TGCGCCAGCAGCCAAATTGGACAGGGCGCCCCCATAGGTCCCCCGCAAGAGACCCAGTACTTC. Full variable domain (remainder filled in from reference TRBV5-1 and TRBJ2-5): KAGVTQTPRYLIKTRGQQVTLSCSPISGHRSVSWYQQTPGQGLQFLFEYFSETQRNKGNFPGRFSGRQFSNSRSEMNVSTLELGDSALYLCASSQIGQGAPIGPPQETQYFGPGTRLLVL.

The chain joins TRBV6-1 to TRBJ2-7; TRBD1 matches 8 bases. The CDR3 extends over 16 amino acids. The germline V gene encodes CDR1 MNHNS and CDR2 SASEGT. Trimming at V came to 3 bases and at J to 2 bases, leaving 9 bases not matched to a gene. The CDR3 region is CASSETRQGKTYEQYV. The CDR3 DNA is TGTGCCAGCAGTGAGACCCGACAGGGGAAGACCTACGAGCAGTACGTC.

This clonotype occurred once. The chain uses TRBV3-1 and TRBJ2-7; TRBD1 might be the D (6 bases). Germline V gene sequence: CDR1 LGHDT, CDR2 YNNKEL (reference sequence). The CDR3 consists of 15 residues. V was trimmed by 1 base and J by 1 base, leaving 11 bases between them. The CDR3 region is CASSQGIQGSYEQYF. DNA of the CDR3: TGTGCCAGCAGCCAAGGTATACAGGGATCCTACGAGCAGTACTTC.

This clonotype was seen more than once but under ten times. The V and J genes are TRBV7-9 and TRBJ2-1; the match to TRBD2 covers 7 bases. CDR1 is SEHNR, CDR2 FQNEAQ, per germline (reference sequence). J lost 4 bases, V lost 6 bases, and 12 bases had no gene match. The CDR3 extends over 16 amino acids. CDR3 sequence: CASSPSLSGVYNEQFF. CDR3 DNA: TGTGCCAGCAGTCCAAGCCTCAGCGGGGTTTACAATGAGCAGTTCTTC.

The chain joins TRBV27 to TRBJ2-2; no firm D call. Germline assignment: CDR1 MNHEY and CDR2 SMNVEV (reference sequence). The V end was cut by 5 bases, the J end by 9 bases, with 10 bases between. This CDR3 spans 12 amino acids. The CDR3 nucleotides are TGTGCCAGCAGTCCGCCGGGCTGGGAGCTGTTTTTT. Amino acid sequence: CASSPPGWELFF.

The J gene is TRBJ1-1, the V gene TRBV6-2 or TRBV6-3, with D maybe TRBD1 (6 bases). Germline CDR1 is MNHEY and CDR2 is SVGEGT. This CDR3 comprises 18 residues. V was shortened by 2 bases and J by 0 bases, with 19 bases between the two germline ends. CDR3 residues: CASSYIRYRAYMNTEAFF. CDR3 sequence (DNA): TGTGCCAGCAGTTACATAAGGTACAGGGCCTACATGAACACTGAAGCTTTCTTT.

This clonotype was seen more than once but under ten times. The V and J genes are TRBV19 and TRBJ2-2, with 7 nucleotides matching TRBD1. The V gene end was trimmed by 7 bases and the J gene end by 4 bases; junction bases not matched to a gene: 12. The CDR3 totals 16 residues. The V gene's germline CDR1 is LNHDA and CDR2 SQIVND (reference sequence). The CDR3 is CASKGALRQATGELFF. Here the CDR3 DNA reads TGTGCCAGTAAGGGGGCCCTTAGACAGGCCACCGGGGAGCTGTTTTTT.

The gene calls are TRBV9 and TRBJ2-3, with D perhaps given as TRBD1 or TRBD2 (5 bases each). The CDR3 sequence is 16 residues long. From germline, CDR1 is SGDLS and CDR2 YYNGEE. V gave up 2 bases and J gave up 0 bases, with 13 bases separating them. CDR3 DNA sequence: TGTGCCAGCAGCGTTTGGCCGGGGCAGAGCACAGATACGCAGTATTTT. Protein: CASSVWPGQSTDTQYF.

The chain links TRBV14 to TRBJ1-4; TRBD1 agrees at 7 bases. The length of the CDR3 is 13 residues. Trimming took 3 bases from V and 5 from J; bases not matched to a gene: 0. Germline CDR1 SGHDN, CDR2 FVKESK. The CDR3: CASSQDRNEKLFF. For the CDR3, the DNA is TGTGCCAGCAGCCAGGACAGGAATGAAAAACTGTTTTTT.

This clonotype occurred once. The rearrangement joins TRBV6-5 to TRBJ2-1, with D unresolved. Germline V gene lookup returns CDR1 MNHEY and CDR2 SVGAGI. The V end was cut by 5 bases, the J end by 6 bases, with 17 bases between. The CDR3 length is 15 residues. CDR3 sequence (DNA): TGTGCCAGCAGTCCGATGGGGTTTTTTCTCAATGAGCAGTTCTTC. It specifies CASSPMGFFLNEQFF.

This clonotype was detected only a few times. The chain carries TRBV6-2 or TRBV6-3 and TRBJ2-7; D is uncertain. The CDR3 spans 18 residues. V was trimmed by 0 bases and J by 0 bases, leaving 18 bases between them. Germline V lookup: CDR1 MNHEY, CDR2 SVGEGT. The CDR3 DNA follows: TGTGCCAGCAGTTACTCCCTCGTGGCACCCAGGAGCTCCTACGAGCAGTACGTC. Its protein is CASSYSLVAPRSSYEQYV.

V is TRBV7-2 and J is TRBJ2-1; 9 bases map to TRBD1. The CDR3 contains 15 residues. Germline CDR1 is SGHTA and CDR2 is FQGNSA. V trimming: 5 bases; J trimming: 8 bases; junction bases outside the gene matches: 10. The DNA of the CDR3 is TGTGCCAGCAGCGCCGGGACAGGGTTGAGGTATGAGCAGTTCTTC. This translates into CASSAGTGLRYEQFF.

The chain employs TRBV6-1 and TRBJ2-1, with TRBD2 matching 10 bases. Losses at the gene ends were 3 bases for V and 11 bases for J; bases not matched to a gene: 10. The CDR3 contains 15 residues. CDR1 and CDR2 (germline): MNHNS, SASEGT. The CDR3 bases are TGTGCCAGCAGTGAGAAGCGGGGGGGTATCTATAAGCAGTTCTTC. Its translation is CASSEKRGGIYKQFF.

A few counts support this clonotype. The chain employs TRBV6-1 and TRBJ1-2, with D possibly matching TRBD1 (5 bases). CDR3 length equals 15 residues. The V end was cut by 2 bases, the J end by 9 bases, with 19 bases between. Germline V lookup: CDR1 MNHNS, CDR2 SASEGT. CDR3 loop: CASSEKVSRDDCYTF. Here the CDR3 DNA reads TGTGCCAGCAGTGAAAAGGTATCCAGGGACGATTGCTACACCTTC.

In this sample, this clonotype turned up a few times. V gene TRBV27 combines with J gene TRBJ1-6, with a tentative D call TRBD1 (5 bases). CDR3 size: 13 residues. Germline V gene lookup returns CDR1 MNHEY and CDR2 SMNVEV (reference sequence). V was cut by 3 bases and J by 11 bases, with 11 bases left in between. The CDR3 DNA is TGTGCCAGCAGTTTCACGCTGGGGGCACCCCTCCACTTT. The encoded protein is CASSFTLGAPLHF.

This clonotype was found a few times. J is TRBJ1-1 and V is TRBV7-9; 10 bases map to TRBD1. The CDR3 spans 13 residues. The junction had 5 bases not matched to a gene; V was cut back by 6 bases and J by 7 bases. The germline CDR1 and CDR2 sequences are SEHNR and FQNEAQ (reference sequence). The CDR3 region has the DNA TGTGCCAGCAGGCGACAGGGGGCTGTTGAAGCTTTCTTT. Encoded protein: CASRRQGAVEAFF.

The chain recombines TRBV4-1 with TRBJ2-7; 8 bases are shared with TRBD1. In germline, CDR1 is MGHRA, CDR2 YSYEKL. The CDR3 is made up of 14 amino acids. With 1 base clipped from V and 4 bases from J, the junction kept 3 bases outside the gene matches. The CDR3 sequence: CASSQGRGQYEQYF. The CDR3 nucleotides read TGCGCCAGCAGCCAAGGCAGGGGGCAATACGAGCAGTACTTC.

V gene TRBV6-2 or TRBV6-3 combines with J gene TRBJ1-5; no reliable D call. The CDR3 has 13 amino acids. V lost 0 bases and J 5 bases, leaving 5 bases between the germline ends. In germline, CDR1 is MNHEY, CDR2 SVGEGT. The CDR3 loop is CASSYSRDQPQHF. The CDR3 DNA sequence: TGTGCCAGCAGTTACTCGAGGGATCAGCCCCAGCATTTT.

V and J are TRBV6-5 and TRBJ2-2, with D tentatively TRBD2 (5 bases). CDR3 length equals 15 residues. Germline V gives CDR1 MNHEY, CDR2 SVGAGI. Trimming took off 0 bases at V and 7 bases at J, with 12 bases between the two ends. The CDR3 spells CASSYSSLAHGELFF. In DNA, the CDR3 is TGTGCCAGCAGTTACTCGTCCCTAGCACACGGGGAGCTGTTTTTT.